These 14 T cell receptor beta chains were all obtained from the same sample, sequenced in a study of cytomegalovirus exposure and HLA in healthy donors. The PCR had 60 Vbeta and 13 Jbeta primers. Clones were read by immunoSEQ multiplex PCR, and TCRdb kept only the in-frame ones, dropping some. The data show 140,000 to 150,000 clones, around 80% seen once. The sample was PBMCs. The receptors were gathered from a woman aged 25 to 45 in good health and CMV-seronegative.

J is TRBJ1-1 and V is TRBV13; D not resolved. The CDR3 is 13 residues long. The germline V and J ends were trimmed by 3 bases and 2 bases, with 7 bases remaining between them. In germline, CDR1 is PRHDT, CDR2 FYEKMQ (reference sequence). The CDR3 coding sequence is TGTGCCAGCAGCTTCCAGATCAACACTGAAGCTTTCTTT. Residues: CASSFQINTEAFF.

In nucleotides, the CDR3 is TGTGCCAGTGTCCCAGACAGGTCGGGTCAGCCCCAGCATTTT. This encodes CASVPDRSGQPQHF. The rearrangement links TRBV19 to TRBJ1-5; possibly TRBD1 for D (6 bases). The CDR3 covers 14 residues. CDR1 LNHDA and CDR2 SQIVND come from the germline V gene (reference sequence). Trimming took off 8 bases at V and 6 bases at J, with 17 bases between the two ends.

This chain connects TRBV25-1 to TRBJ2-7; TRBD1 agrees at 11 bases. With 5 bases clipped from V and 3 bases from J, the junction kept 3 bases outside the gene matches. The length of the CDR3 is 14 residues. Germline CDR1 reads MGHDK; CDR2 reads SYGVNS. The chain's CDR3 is CASSSGTGGYEQYF. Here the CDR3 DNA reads TGTGCCAGCAGTTCCGGGACAGGGGGCTACGAGCAGTACTTC.

The DNA for the CDR3 is TGTGCCACCACGGGGGACCAAGAGACCCAGTACTTC. This encodes CATTGDQETQYF. The chain recombines TRBV2 with TRBJ2-5; possible D gene TRBD2, 6 bases. The germline gives CDR1 SNHLY, CDR2 FYNNEI. V gave up 10 bases and J gave up 0 bases, with 9 bases separating them. This CDR3 region has 12 residues.

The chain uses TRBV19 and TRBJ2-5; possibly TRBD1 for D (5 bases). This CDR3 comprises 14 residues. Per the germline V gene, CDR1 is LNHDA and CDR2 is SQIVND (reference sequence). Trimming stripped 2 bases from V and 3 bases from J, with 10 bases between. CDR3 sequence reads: CASSITATEETQYF. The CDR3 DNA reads TGTGCCAGTAGTATAACGGCGACAGAAGAGACCCAGTACTTC.

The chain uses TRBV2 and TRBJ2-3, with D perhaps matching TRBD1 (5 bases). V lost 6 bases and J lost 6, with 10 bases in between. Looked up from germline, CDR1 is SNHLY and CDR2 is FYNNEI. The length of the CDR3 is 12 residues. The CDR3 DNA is TGTGCCAGCAGCTTGGGGCCTGATACGCAGTATTTT. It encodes CASSLGPDTQYF.

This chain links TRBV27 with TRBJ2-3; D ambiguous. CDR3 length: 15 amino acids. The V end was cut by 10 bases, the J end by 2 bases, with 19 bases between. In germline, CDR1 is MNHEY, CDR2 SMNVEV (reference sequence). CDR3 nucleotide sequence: TGTGCCACGATGGCGGTCAGCCGACCCACAGATACGCAGTATTTT. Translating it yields CATMAVSRPTDTQYF.

The CDR3 DNA follows: TGTGCCAGCAGTGAAGCGCTTTTTGGGGGCGTAATCACTGAAGCTTTCTTT. Translation gives CASSEALFGGVITEAFF. The V and J genes are TRBV2 and TRBJ1-1; possible D gene TRBD1, 6 bases. Trimming removed 0 bases at V and 4 bases at J, with 18 bases between. The germline CDR1 and CDR2 sequences are SNHLY and FYNNEI. The CDR3 spans 17 residues. Full variable domain (remainder filled in from reference TRBV2 and TRBJ1-1): EPEVTQTPSHQVTQMGQEVILRCVPISNHLYFYWYRQILGQKVEFLVSFYNNEISEKSEIFDDQFSVERPDGSNFTLKIRSTKLEDSAMYFCASSEALFGGVITEAFFGQGTRLTVV.

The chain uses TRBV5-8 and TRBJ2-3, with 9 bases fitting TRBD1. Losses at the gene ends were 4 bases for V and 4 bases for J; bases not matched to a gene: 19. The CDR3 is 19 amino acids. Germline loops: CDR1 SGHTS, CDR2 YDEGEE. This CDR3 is CASSLRDREVLGKADTQYF. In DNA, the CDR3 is TGTGCCAGCAGCCTCCGGGACAGGGAAGTCCTGGGGAAAGCAGATACGCAGTATTTT.

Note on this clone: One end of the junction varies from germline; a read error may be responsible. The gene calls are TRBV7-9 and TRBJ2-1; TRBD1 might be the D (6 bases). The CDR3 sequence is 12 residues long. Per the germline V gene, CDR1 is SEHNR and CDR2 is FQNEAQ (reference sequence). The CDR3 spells CSSSITGIGQFF. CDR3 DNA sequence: TGTTCCAGCAGCATAACAGGGATAGGGCAGTTCTTC.

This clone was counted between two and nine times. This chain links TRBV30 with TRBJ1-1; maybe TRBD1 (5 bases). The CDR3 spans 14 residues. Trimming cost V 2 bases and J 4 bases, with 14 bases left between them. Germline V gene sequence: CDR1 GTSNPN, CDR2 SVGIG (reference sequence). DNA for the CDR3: TGTGCCTGGAGTATGCGTTTGGGGGGCACTGAAGCTTTCTTT. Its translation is CAWSMRLGGTEAFF.

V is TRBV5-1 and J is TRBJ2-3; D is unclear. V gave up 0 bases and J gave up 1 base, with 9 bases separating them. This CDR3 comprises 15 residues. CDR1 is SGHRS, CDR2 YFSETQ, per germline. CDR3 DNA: TGCGCCAGCAGCTTGGCCTTGCAGGGCACAGATACGCAGTATTTT. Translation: CASSLALQGTDTQYF.

The CDR3, as DNA: TGTGCCACCAGCAGGGAATCGGCGGGTTTAGAGACCCAGTACTTC. It specifies CATSRESAGLETQYF. This chain joins TRBV15 and TRBJ2-5, with D possibly TRBD2 on 5 matching bases. Germline V gives CDR1 LNHNV, CDR2 YYDKDF (reference sequence). Trimming shortened V by 3 bases and J by 4 bases, and 15 bases separated the two germline ends. This CDR3 spans 15 amino acids.

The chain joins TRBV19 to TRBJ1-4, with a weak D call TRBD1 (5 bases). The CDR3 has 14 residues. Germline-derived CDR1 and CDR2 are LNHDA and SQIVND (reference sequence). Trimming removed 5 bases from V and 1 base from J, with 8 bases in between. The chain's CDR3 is CASSVQGTNEKLFF. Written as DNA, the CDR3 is TGTGCCAGTAGTGTTCAGGGAACTAATGAAAAACTGTTTTTT.